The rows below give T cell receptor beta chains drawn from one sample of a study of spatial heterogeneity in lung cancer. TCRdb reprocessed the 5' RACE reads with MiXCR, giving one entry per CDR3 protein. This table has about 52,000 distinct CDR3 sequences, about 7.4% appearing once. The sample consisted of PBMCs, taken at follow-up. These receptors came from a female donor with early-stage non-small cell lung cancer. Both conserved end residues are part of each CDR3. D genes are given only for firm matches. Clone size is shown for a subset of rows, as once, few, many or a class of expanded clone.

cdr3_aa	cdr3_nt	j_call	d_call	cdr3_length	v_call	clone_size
CASSHRGSGNTIYF	TGTGCCAGCAGCCATCGGGGCAGTGGAAACACCATATATTTT	TRBJ1-3	-	14	TRBV7-9	few
CASSPATDAETQYF	TGTGCCAGCTCACCCGCGACAGACGCGGAGACCCAGTACTTC	TRBJ2-5	-	14	TRBV18	few
CASSPSPDSEAFF	TGTGCCAGCAGCCCAAGCCCGGACAGTGAAGCTTTCTTT	TRBJ1-1	-	13	TRBV7-9	many
CASSMPPWSNEQFF	TGTGCCAGTAGTATGCCGCCCTGGAGCAATGAGCAGTTCTTC	TRBJ2-1	-	14	TRBV19	few
CSVVGDGNQPQHF	TGCAGCGTCGTGGGAGACGGCAATCAGCCCCAGCATTTT	TRBJ1-5	-	13	TRBV29-1	few
CASSPRQGPYEQYF	TGTGCCAGCAGCCCCCGACAGGGGCCCTACGAGCAGTACTTC	TRBJ2-7	TRBD1	14	TRBV3-1	many
CASSGGQVSPGELFF	TGTGCCAGCAGTGGGGGACAGGTTTCCCCCGGGGAGCTGTTTTTT	TRBJ2-2	TRBD1	15	TRBV2	many
CASSPQRTYSNQPQHF	TGTGCCAGCAGTCCACAGAGGACCTATAGCAATCAGCCCCAGCATTTT	TRBJ1-5	-	16	TRBV12-3/TRBV12-4	-
CASSRTGEEVQPQHF	TGTGCCAGTAGTAGGACAGGTGAGGAGGTTCAGCCCCAGCATTTT	TRBJ1-5	TRBD1	15	TRBV19	many
CASRSRTGAYGYTF	TGTGCCAGCAGGAGCAGGACAGGGGCCTATGGCTACACCTTC	TRBJ1-2	TRBD1	14	TRBV5-6	many
CSARDQRPVGEKLFF	TGCAGTGCTAGAGATCAGCGGCCCGTTGGGGAAAAACTGTTTTTT	TRBJ1-4	-	15	TRBV20-1	many
CSAPQVGDRETQYF	TGCAGTGCTCCCCAAGTGGGGGACAGAGAGACCCAGTACTTC	TRBJ2-5	TRBD1	14	TRBV20-1	many
CASSLGGGLYEQYF	TGCGCCAGCAGCTTGGGTGGGGGCCTCTACGAGCAGTACTTC	TRBJ2-7	-	14	TRBV5-1	many
CASRLDRVPLSPLHF	TGTGCCAGCAGGCTCGACAGGGTGCCTCTTTCACCCCTCCACTTT	TRBJ1-6	TRBD1	15	TRBV5-8	many
CASSSSPQDQPQHF	TGCGCCAGCAGCTCGTCGCCGCAAGATCAGCCCCAGCATTTT	TRBJ1-5	-	14	TRBV5-1	once
CASSRILGSYNSPLHF	TGTGCCAGCAGCCGGATCCTTGGGTCCTATAATTCACCCCTCCACTTT	TRBJ1-6	-	16	TRBV14	-
CASSLGEQFF	TGTGCCAGCAGCTTAGGTGAGCAGTTCTTC	TRBJ2-1	-	10	TRBV11-2	many
CSARGGLAGSGELFF	TGCAGTGCCAGGGGGGGACTAGCGGGTTCCGGGGAGCTGTTTTTT	TRBJ2-2	TRBD2	15	TRBV20-1	few
CASSHGAGQPQHF	TGTGCCAGCAGCCATGGGGCAGGGCAGCCCCAGCATTTT	TRBJ1-5	-	13	TRBV3-1	few
CASSPPSTDTQYF	TGTGCCAGCTCACCACCCAGCACAGATACGCAGTATTTT	TRBJ2-3	-	13	TRBV18	many
CASSSQGAGAFGEQYF	TGTGCCAGCAGCTCACAAGGGGCAGGGGCCTTCGGGGAGCAGTACTTC	TRBJ2-7	-	16	TRBV7-8	many
CSVPRLQETQYF	TGCAGCGTTCCTAGACTTCAAGAGACCCAGTACTTC	TRBJ2-5	-	12	TRBV29-1	many
CSIGSGEGYEQYF	TGCAGCATCGGTTCAGGGGAGGGCTACGAGCAGTACTTC	TRBJ2-7	-	13	TRBV29-1	many
CASSLVSRDTSYEQYF	TGTGCCAGCAGCTTAGTTTCCCGGGACACTTCCTACGAGCAGTACTTC	TRBJ2-7	-	16	TRBV11-2	many
CTCGPAQDTQYF	TGCACCTGTGGCCCCGCACAAGATACGCAGTATTTT	TRBJ2-3	-	12	TRBV20-1	few
CSARDRDGNTDTQYF	TGCAGTGCTAGAGATCGGGACGGAAACACAGATACGCAGTATTTT	TRBJ2-3	-	15	TRBV20-1	many
CASSFNPTLGYEQYF	TGTGCCAGCAGCTTTAACCCGACCCTGGGGTACGAGCAGTACTTC	TRBJ2-7	-	15	TRBV11-2	-
CASSLGVTRRAYNEQFF	TGTGCCAGCAGCTTAGGGGTCACCAGGCGGGCCTACAATGAGCAGTTCTTC	TRBJ2-1	-	17	TRBV11-3	-
CSARDILPGTARGGYGYTF	TGCAGTGCTAGAGACATCCTACCAGGGACAGCCAGAGGAGGCTATGGCTACACCTTC	TRBJ1-2	TRBD1	19	TRBV20-1	many
CSVPGTARETQYF	TGCAGCGTCCCCGGGACGGCAAGAGAGACCCAGTACTTC	TRBJ2-5	-	13	TRBV29-1	-
CSAADIGSGNTIYF	TGCAGTGCTGCGGACATTGGCTCTGGAAACACCATATATTTT	TRBJ1-3	-	14	TRBV20-1	-
CASSAGASSYNEQFF	TGTGCCAGCAGCGCCGGGGCGTCCTCCTACAATGAGCAGTTCTTC	TRBJ2-1	-	15	TRBV28	many
CSARMAGVGSDYGYTF	TGCAGTGCTAGGATGGCAGGGGTTGGCTCGGACTATGGCTACACCTTC	TRBJ1-2	-	16	TRBV20-1	-
CASSQRRGLESGANVLTF	TGCGCCAGCAGCCAAAGGAGGGGACTCGAGTCTGGGGCCAACGTCCTGACTTTC	TRBJ2-6	-	18	TRBV4-1	many
CSAPSNRVAETQYF	TGCAGTGCACCCAGTAACAGGGTGGCGGAGACCCAGTACTTC	TRBJ2-5	-	14	TRBV20-1	many
CSARPRTSGGPLPQETQYF	TGCAGTGCGAGACCGAGGACTAGCGGGGGACCCCTTCCCCAAGAGACCCAGTACTTC	TRBJ2-5	TRBD2	19	TRBV20-1	few
CASSRTDRAGDGYTF	TGTGCCAGCAGCCGTACGGACAGGGCAGGAGATGGCTACACCTTC	TRBJ1-2	TRBD1	15	TRBV12-3/TRBV12-4	many
CSARVGGSTDTQYF	TGCAGTGCTAGAGTCGGGGGCAGCACAGATACGCAGTATTTT	TRBJ2-3	-	14	TRBV20-1	few
CASSPGTSVETQYF	TGTGCCAGCAGTCCCGGGACTAGCGTAGAGACCCAGTACTTC	TRBJ2-5	TRBD2	14	TRBV6-2/TRBV6-3	few
CASSIIGNNIMGQPQHF	TGTGCCAGTAGTATAATCGGAAACAACATCATGGGTCAGCCCCAGCATTTT	TRBJ1-5	-	17	TRBV19	-
CSVRTEPGNTEQFF	TGCAGCGTCCGGACAGAACCAGGGAACACTGAGCAGTTCTTC	TRBJ2-1	-	14	TRBV29-1	many
CASSKLAGDYNEQFF	TGTGCCAGCAGCAAGCTAGCGGGGGACTACAATGAGCAGTTCTTC	TRBJ2-1	TRBD2	15	TRBV3-1	many
CASRGALAVSYEQYF	TGCGCCAGCAGGGGCGCCCTAGCAGTCTCCTACGAGCAGTACTTC	TRBJ2-7	-	15	TRBV5-1	many
CASSLGGGSNQPQHF	TGCGCCAGCAGCTTGGGAGGGGGTAGCAATCAGCCCCAGCATTTT	TRBJ1-5	-	15	TRBV5-1	many
CASSLRGGVTDTQYF	TGTGCCAGCAGCTTGCGCGGGGGGGTGACAGATACGCAGTATTTT	TRBJ2-3	TRBD2	15	TRBV7-2	-
CATSRGTGGTYGYTF	TGTGCCACCAGCAGAGGGACAGGGGGGACCTATGGCTACACCTTC	TRBJ1-2	TRBD1	15	TRBV15	few